This T cell receptor (beta chain) derives from a study of blood T cell repertoires in COVID-19. Turning to the study itself: Samples taken during acute and convalescent COVID-19 were collected in the United States, Italy and Spain. T cells, B-cell-depleted T cells, or PBMCs supplied cDNA or gDNA.

As handled by the study authors: Reference gene primer amplification yielded estimated nucleated cell counts. Sequenced by immunoSEQ multiplex PCR; TCRdb stores in-frame clones only, minus some. Clonal size and the V and J genes are those of that table, whereas D and trimming came from the DNA. The table includes some 170,000 clones, 82% detected once. V dropped 2 bases and J dropped 2; count of bases not matched to a gene: 3. CDR1 and CDR2 from the germline V gene are MNHEY and SVGEGT. The CDR3 extends over 14 amino acids. The V and J genes are TRBV6-2 or TRBV6-3 and TRBJ2-7; 7 nucleotides agree with TRBD2. This clonotype was obtained from a woman in her seventies with acute or convalescent COVID-19. Sequencing input: peripheral blood. The CDR3 spells CASSYGRAAYEQYF. DNA for the CDR3: TGTGCCAGCAGTTACGGGAGGGCCGCCTACGAGCAGTACTTC.